This TCR beta chain was identified in a study of blood T cells in healthy people across ages. This CDR3 comprises 15 residues. The germline V gene has CDR1 SGHTA and CDR2 FQGNSA. The V and J ends lost 1 base and 3 bases, in that order; junction bases with no gene match: 1. Together with a sample-barcoded 5' primer, a J-beta primer mix was included in a second PCR lasting about 6 to 11 cycles. The template-switch adaptor was a 5' adaptor with 12 random nucleotides. It tagged each cDNA molecule. TCRdb ran MiXCR on the 5' RACE reads and lists one entry per CDR3 protein. In the table there are roughly 2 million distinct CDR3 sequences, about 50% of which are singletons.

This chain links TRBV7-2 with TRBJ2-2; 8 bases are a match to TRBD2. The clonotype comes from a woman between 35 and 50 years old in good health. Sequencing was performed on blood. The CDR3 here is CASSLVGGDTGELFF. The CDR3 region has the DNA TGTGCCAGCAGCTTAGTCGGGGGGGACACCGGGGAGCTGTTTTTT.